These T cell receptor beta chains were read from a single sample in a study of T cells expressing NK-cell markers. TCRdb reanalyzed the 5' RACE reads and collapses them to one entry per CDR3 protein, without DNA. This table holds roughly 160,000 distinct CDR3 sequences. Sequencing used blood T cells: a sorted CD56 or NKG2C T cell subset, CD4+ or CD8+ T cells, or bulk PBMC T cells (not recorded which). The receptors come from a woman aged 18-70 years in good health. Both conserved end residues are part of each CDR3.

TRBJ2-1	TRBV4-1	CASSQRVAGPNYNEQFF
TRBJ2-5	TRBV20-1	CSARDSFDYQETQYF
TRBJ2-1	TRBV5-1	CASSPGTSGNEQFF
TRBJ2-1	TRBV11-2	CASSPAQGILGANEQFF
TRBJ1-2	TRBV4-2	CASSLDRVASYGYTF
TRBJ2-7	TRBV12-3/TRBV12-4	CASREGGRSYEQYF
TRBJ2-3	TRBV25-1	CASSTGLGSDTQYF
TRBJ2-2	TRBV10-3	CAIRGRDRVTTGELFF
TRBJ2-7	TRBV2	CASWVTWAEQYF
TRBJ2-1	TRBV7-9	CASSSAGARGVNEQFF
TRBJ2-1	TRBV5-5	CASSLRWTEENEQFF
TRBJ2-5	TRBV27	CASSSPGGGQETQYF
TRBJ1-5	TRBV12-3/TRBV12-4	CASSSGGAWGNQPQHF
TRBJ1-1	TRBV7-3	CASSSGTGGEAFF
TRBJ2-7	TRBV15	CATSSPGRGYEQYF
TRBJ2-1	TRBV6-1	CASSLTSGGYNEQFF
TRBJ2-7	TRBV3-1	CASSQDFPTSGSSYEQYF
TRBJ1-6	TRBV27	CASSLGGVVNSPLHF
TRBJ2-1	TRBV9	CASSAGVRDFNEQFF
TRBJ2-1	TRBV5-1	CASSLVTGLYNEQFF
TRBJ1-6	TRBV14	CASSQDQRNSPLHF
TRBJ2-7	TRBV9	CASSGGTSPNEQYF
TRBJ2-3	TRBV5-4	CASSLASGTTDTQYF
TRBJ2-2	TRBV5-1	CASRGGTAETGELFF
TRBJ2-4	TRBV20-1	CSAREVGLNIQYF